Below are 2 T cell receptor beta chains sequenced from a single sample in a study of naive and memory T cell subsets (dated 2017 in TCRdb). Library method: UMI-ligation and nested PCR. These reads were obtained on an Illumina MiSeq. The beta constant-region primer consisted of an equimolar mixture of two oligonucleotides that together covered TRBC1 and TRBC2. Clones were called with MiXCR by TCRdb after fastp trimmed the public reads at Q25, and only in-frame beta chains were retained. Here each entry gathers all rows of one CDR3 protein and keeps the most common genes and DNA. This sample has 75,000 to 85,000 distinct CDR3 sequences in its table, and about an eighth of those were observed once. The ten largest clones add up to about 0.93% of the sample. The sequenced material came from central memory CD4+ T cells from blood. The sample's cell subset or site, from its label and the paper: central memory, CD45RA- CD27+. Receptors originate from a human donor in good health.

This clonotype was seen a handful of times. The genes are TRBV7-6 and TRBJ2-3; 10 positions agree with TRBD2. Germline-derived CDR1 and CDR2 are SGHVS and FNYEAQ. The CDR3 loop spans 17 amino acids. Trimming took 4 bases from V and 5 from J; bases not matched to a gene: 12. This CDR3 reads CASSSGGVAGGGDTQYF. The CDR3 bases are TGTGCCAGCAGCTCGGGGGGAGTAGCGGGAGGTGGAGATACGCAGTATTTT.

The gene calls are TRBV20-1 and TRBJ2-3; 8 bases agree with TRBD2. Germline V gene data show CDR1 as DFQATT and CDR2 as SNEGSKA (reference sequence). The ends lost 4 bases at V and 1 base at J; junction bases unmatched: 4. CDR3 length: 14 amino acids. CDR3 region: CSATGTRGTDTQYF. The CDR3 nucleotides are TGCAGTGCTACCGGGACTAGAGGCACAGATACGCAGTATTTT.